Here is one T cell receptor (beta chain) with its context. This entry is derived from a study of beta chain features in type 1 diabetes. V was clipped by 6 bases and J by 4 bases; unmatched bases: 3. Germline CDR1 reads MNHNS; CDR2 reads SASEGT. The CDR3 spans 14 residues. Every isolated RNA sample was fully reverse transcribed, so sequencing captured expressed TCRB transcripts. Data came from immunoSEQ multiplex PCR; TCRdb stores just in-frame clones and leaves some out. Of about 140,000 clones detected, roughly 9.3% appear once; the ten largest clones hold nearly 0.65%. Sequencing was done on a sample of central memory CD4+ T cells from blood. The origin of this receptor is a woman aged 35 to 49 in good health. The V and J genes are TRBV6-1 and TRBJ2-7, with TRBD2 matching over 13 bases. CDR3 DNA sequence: TGTGCCAGCAGAGAACTAGCGGGGGGGTACGAGCAGTACTTC. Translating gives CASRELAGGYEQYF.